This entry lists 19 T cell receptor beta chains sequenced from one sample in a study of tumor-infiltrating lymphocytes in primary liver carcinoma (dated by TCRdb to 2017 to 2019). Blood RNA was extracted from unsorted whole blood using TRIzol reagent, and germline DNA was obtained with the DNeasy Blood & Tissue kit. The sequencing machine was an Illumina HiSeq 2500. Using a constant-region primer and ProtoScript II reverse transcriptase, TCRbeta-specific cDNA was reverse-transcribed from about 460 ng total RNA. The TCRbeta libraries were prepared through three rounds of nested multiplex PCR following a slightly modified ARM-PCR procedure. Each of the first two PCR rounds ran for approximately 10 cycles and used multiplex TRBV1-TRBV30 forward primers together with a Cbeta reverse primer. The public reads were run again by TCRdb, first through fastp at Q25 and then through MiXCR, and only productive beta chains were kept. Entries that share a CDR3 protein sequence are merged under the most common genes and DNA. The sample records about 330,000 distinct CDR3 sequences, about 61% of which are singletons. 5% to 6.5% of the sample is in the top ten clones.

Specimen: peripheral blood. All receptors derive from a middle-aged man with primary liver carcinoma and hepatitis B virus infection.

This clonotype was seen just once. This chain connects TRBV11-2 to TRBJ2-3; D is perhaps TRBD2 (5 bases). The germline V gene has CDR1 SGHAT and CDR2 FQNNGV. The germline V and J ends were trimmed by 0 bases and 3 bases, with 13 bases remaining between them. The CDR3 is made up of 16 amino acids. CDR3 region: CASSLERAGGTDTQYF. The CDR3 DNA sequence: TGTGCCAGCAGCTTAGAGCGCGCGGGTGGGACAGATACGCAGTATTTT.

This clonotype has more than one count but fewer than ten. Relative to the germline gene, one junction end is altered; a read error may explain this. The chain uses TRBV11-2 and TRBJ2-5; D gene uncertain. This CDR3 region has 13 residues. CDR1 is SGHAT and CDR2 is FQNNGV in the germline V gene. The CDR3 reads CASGLYTQETQYF. The DNA of the CDR3 is TGTGCCAGCGGCTTATACACCCAAGAGACCCAGTACTTC.

Concerning this clonotype itself: An end of the junction does not agree with germline; a read error may underlie this. This chain joins TRBV6-5 and TRBJ2-4, with D possibly being TRBD1 or TRBD2 (6 bases each). Germline V gene lookup returns CDR1 MNHEY and CDR2 SVGAGI. The CDR3 runs 13 residues. CDR3 in amino acids: CASSGGALNIQNF. The DNA for the CDR3 is TGTGCCAGCAGCGGGGGCGCATTAAACATTCAGAACTTC.

Note on this clonotype: A much bigger clone sits one base away, suggesting this may be a read error. The chain employs TRBV6-2 or TRBV6-3 and TRBJ2-1; D ambiguous. The germline V and J ends were trimmed by 8 bases and 4 bases, with 15 bases remaining between them. Germline CDR1 reads MNHEY; CDR2 reads SVGEGT. This CDR3 is 14 amino acids long. CDR3 coding DNA: TGTGCCAGCGGTCTACGTCCCGATTACAATGAGCAGTTCTTC. Its translation: CASGLRPDYNEQFF.

This clonotype has at least ten counts. The chain uses TRBV29-1 and TRBJ2-1; weak D call: TRBD2 (5 bases). From germline, CDR1 is SQVTM and CDR2 ANQGSEA. The CDR3 sequence is 14 residues long. Deletions cut 1 base from V and 8 bases from J, with 15 bases between. The CDR3: CSVEVPGLEDEQFF. In nucleotides, the CDR3 is TGCAGCGTTGAAGTCCCCGGCTTGGAGGATGAGCAGTTCTTC.

This clonotype was seen a handful of times. The chain has TRBV30 and TRBJ2-7, with D maybe TRBD2 (5 bases). CDR3 size: 13 residues. The germline CDR1 and CDR2 sequences are GTSNPN and SVGIG (reference sequence). V was trimmed by 0 bases and J by 5 bases, leaving 11 bases between them. Here the CDR3 reads CAWSVRRGNEQYF. CDR3 DNA: TGTGCCTGGAGTGTGAGGCGAGGGAACGAGCAGTACTTC.

Only a few counts were recorded for this clonotype. A much larger clone sits a single nucleotide away, making a read error possible. The V and J genes are TRBV29-1 and TRBJ2-1; 15 bases align to TRBD2. V gave up 6 bases and J gave up 8 bases; unmatched junction bases: 8. The length of the CDR3 is 15 residues. Germline loops: CDR1 SQVTM, CDR2 ANQGSEA. CDR3 sequence reads: CSVPTGTSGRYEQFF. The DNA for the CDR3 is TGCAGCGTCCCCACCGGGACTAGCGGGAGGTATGAGCAGTTCTTC.

Concerning this clonotype: Just one base apart from a much larger clone, this may be a read error. The V call is TRBV6-2 or TRBV6-3, the J call TRBJ2-7; TRBD2 aligns across 9 bases. Germline V lookup: CDR1 MNHEY, CDR2 SVGEGT. The V and J ends lost 6 bases and 2 bases, in that order; junction bases with no gene match: 14. This CDR3 comprises 17 residues. The CDR3 DNA reads as TGTGCCAGCAGATCACGCTCCGGGACTAGCTTCGCCTACGAGCAGTACTTC. Translated: CASRSRSGTSFAYEQYF.

Note on this clonotype: Being one base from a much bigger clone, this may be a read error. The V and J genes are TRBV6-2 or TRBV6-3 and TRBJ2-7; no definite D call. Trimming removed 10 bases from V and 3 bases from J, with 13 bases in between. CDR3 length: 12 residues. Germline V gene lookup returns CDR1 MNHEY and CDR2 SVGEGT. For the CDR3, the DNA is TGTGCCAACAGCTCTATCAACTACGAGCAGTACTTC. Residues: CANSSINYEQYF.

The chain recombines TRBV11-2 with TRBJ1-2; no clear D gene. Per the germline V gene, CDR1 is SGHAT and CDR2 is FQNNGV. V was shortened by 3 bases and J by 6 bases, with 11 bases between the two germline ends. The length of the CDR3 is 13 residues. CDR3 nucleotides: TGTGCCAGCAGCTTCGGAGGTGGGGATGGCTACACCTTC. Translation gives CASSFGGGDGYTF.

The V and J genes are TRBV11-2 and TRBJ2-5; 9 bases are shared with TRBD1. CDR3 size: 15 residues. CDR1 SGHAT and CDR2 FQNNGV come from the germline V gene. V shed 10 bases, J shed 3 bases, and the junction held 12 bases outside the gene matches. CDR3 residues: CANSLIWTGEETQYF. CDR3 nucleotides: TGTGCCAACAGTTTAATCTGGACAGGGGAAGAGACCCAGTACTTC. The entire variable domain, with the rest obtained from reference TRBV11-2 and TRBJ2-5, is as follows: EAGVAQSPRYKIIEKRQSVAFWCNPISGHATLYWYQQILGQGPKLLIQFQNNGVVDDSQLPKDRFSAERLKGVDSTLKIQPAKLEDSAVYLCANSLIWTGEETQYFGPGTRLLVL.

The chain combines TRBV11-2 with TRBJ2-2; D might be TRBD2 (5 bases). V gave up 10 bases and J gave up 6 bases, with 21 bases separating them. The CDR3 consists of 15 residues. Germline CDR1 is SGHAT and CDR2 is FQNNGV. The CDR3 coding sequence is TGTGCCAACAGATTAAACGACGAGGGTGCCGGGGAGCTGTTTTTT. Its protein product is CANRLNDEGAGELFF.

Turning to this clonotype: The junction differs from germline at one of its ends, possibly a read error. The chain combines TRBV11-2 with TRBJ2-7, with D perhaps matching TRBD2 (5 bases). Germline V gene lookup returns CDR1 SGHAT and CDR2 FQNNGV. The CDR3 runs to 15 residues. The CDR3 sequence: CASSSRAGKGYEQYF. The CDR3 bases are TGTGCTAGCAGCTCGAGGGCCGGGAAGGGCTACGAGCAGTACTTC.

About this clonotype itself: This is likely a read error, given that the CDR3 carries no conserved phenylalanine or tryptophan at its end. This chain connects TRBV11-2 to TRBJ2-7, with unresolved D. V lost 2 bases to trimming and J lost 5 bases, with 7 bases between them. The length of the CDR3 is 12 residues. Germline V gives CDR1 SGHAT, CDR2 FQNNGV. The CDR3 loop is CASSLNLDEQYL. CDR3 coding DNA: TGTGCCAGCAGCTTAAATCTCGACGAGCAGTACTTA.

This clonotype was detected only once. Sequence at one end of the junction differs from germline and may be a read error. This rearrangement joins TRBV28 to TRBJ2-5; TRBD1 might be the D (5 bases). This CDR3 spans 13 amino acids. Germline-derived CDR1 and CDR2 are MDHEN and SYDVKM. DNA for the CDR3: TGTGCCAGCAGTCCCAGGGTAGCAACGACCAAGTACTTC. The encoded protein is CASSPRVATTKYF.

This clonotype was recorded only once. A much bigger clone sits one base away, suggesting this may be a read error. This chain uses TRBV6-5 with TRBJ1-2, with a tentative D call TRBD1 (5 bases). Germline V lookup: CDR1 MNHEY, CDR2 SVGAGI. CDR3 length: 13 amino acids. DNA for the CDR3: TGTGCCTGCAGTTACGACGGGGCGGGTGGCTACACCTTC. Its translation is CACSYDGAGGYTF.

This clonotype has a single count. This may be a read error, as it is one base from a much larger clone. The chain uses TRBV12-3 or TRBV12-4 and TRBJ1-1; no clear D gene. V was clipped by 6 bases and J by 4 bases, with 15 bases between them. This CDR3 contains 14 residues. The CDR3 region is CASRELGRPTEAFF. Here the CDR3 DNA reads TGTGCCAGCAGGGAATTAGGGCGGCCCACTGAAGCTTTCTTT.

This clonotype has just one count. Being one base from a much bigger clone, this may be a read error. The V gene is TRBV4-1, the J gene TRBJ1-1; no definite D call. This CDR3 comprises 14 residues. V was clipped by 0 bases and J by 9 bases, with 14 bases between them. Looked up from germline, CDR1 is MGHRA and CDR2 is YSYEKL. This CDR3 is CASSQDRLERQAFF. In DNA form, the CDR3 reads TGCGCCAGCAGCCAAGATCGGTTGGAGAGACAAGCTTTCTTT.

This rearrangement joins TRBV10-3 to TRBJ1-5; D is uncertain. The germline gives CDR1 ENHRY, CDR2 SYGVKD. This CDR3 is 13 amino acids long. V shed 3 bases and J shed 9 bases, with 12 bases lying between them. The CDR3 DNA sequence: TGTGCCATCAGTGACGTGAATAACCGGCCCCAGCATTTT. The encoded protein is CAISDVNNRPQHF.